Sequencing of this T cell receptor beta chain was carried out in a study of cytomegalovirus exposure and HLA in healthy donors. The primer mix had 60 Vbeta and 13 Jbeta primers. TCRdb's copy holds only in-frame clones and misses some; the assay was immunoSEQ multiplex PCR. The top ten hold 9.7% of the sample, which has around 150,000 clones, around four fifths seen once. In regard to this clone: The junction departs from germline at one end; a sequencing error may be responsible.

CDR3 length: 13 residues. In germline, CDR1 is SGHVS, CDR2 FQNEAQ. The rearrangement joins TRBV7-8 to TRBJ2-7, with 9 bases fitting TRBD1. Source material: PBMCs. This TCR came from a man aged 18 to 29 in good health and CMV-seropositive. The CDR3 loop reads CASSLAGQGTKNF. CDR3 bases: TGTGCCAGCAGCTTAGCGGGACAGGGAACTAAGAACTTC.